This TCR beta chain came from a study of graft-versus-host responses after intestinal transplantation (TCRdb year 2021). For context, the study as a whole: Multivisceral, liver-intestinal, or isolated intestinal transplants were received by the recipients. All recipients received anti-thymocyte globulin induction followed by maintenance tacrolimus and steroids for approximately 3 years. After intestinal transplantation, graft-versus-host and host-versus-graft alloreactive T cell clones in the graft, circulation and bone marrow were tracked using bulk TCR-beta CDR3 sequencing. Alloreactive clones were identified by sequencing pre-transplant mixed lymphocyte reaction products and comparing them with unstimulated pre-transplant donor and recipient T cells. The cohort enrolled 20 to 30 intestinal transplant recipients, one of whom was a retransplant, and a few patients without pretransplant specimens were excluded. A peak of at least 4% donor T cells among recipient peripheral blood mononuclear cells was the definition used for donor T cell macrochimerism. Instead of going to the commercial service, samples from a few later patients were sequenced in-house on an Illumina MiSeq and processed with MiXCR. The investigation overall reported the following: Conclusions were limited by the relatively low number and heterogeneity of intestinal transplant patients. GvH clones were detected in recipient bone marrow, and some of these GvH clones were observed earlier in ileal mucosa or blood, consistent with an intestinal mucosal origin. In patients with donor T cell macrochimerism, the allografts had high GvH to HvG T cell clonal ratios. Early after transplant, declines in HvG clones were associated with peak levels of circulating GvH clones.

In the first month after transplant, blood samples were collected up to 4 times, and after that at least monthly when available. The CDR3 measures 14 amino acids from cysteine to phenylalanine. The read is trimmed to its CDR3 DNA, 42 bases read in frame from base 1. CDR1 and CDR2 are read off the germline V gene (reference sequence) as LNHDA and SQIVND. At the junction V is shortened by 1 base and J by 4 bases; bases outside the gene matches: 3. Library preparation used the immunoSEQ multiplex PCR assay. For most patients, high-throughput TCR-beta CDR3 sequencing of genomic DNA was performed by Adaptive Biotechnologies. The paper's processing steps were these. Adaptive's ImmunoSEQ software supplied the TCR sequencing data for 18 patients, while MiXCR and VDJtools were used to process three other patients. CDR3 nucleotide sequences shared by donor and recipient were removed because the origin of these sequences could not be assigned. To count as alloreactive, a clone needed at least 2-fold expansion over unstimulated cells and a minimum CFSE-low frequency of 0.002% (template counts) or 0.001% (read counts). A clone was considered mappable if detected in the sequenced pre-transplant spleen, lymph node, or MLR CFSE-low populations of the donor or recipient. Cumulative frequency of alloreactive clones was calculated as a percentage of all sequences weighted by copy number. TCRdb obtained this table from immuneACCESS and retained in-frame rearrangements with V and J assigned. These tables miss some clones; where compared with another copy, unresolved V genes account for less than half of the shortfall, and the remainder is unexplained. The V and J calls and clone size were taken over from that table, and D and trimming were inferred from the DNA. Recorded for this sample are under 20,000 clones; roughly 86% of them occurred a single time. The ten largest clones take up about 9.4% of the sample.

This clone showed up just once. Which antigen it targets is not known. Per-nucleotide qualities are absent, and no much larger clonotype sits a single base away. Rearrangement joined TRBV19 to TRBJ1-1, with 7 junctional bases fitting TRBD1. The source of this sequence is a human patient who received an intestinal transplant, so some T cells may come from the graft donor. The sample consisted of PBMCs, taken roughly 32 weeks after intestinal transplant. CDR3 reads: CASSIGSGGTEAFF. The DNA sequence is as follows: TGTGCCAGTAGTATAGGCTCAGGGGGCACTGAAGCTTTCTTT. The variable domain in full, with residues beyond the CDR3 obtained from the reference TRBV19 and TRBJ1-1 genes, is DGGITQSPKYLFRKEGQNVTLSCEQNLNHDAMYWYRQDPGQGLRLIYYSQIVNDFQKGDIAEGYSVSREKKESFPLTVTSAQKNPTAFYLCASSIGSGGTEAFFGQGTRLTVV.